This T cell receptor beta chain was profiled in a study of CD8+ T cells in alopecia areata. Study-level findings and limits: Only one nonresponder was present, which leaves the link between baseline CD8+ expansion and response uncertain. Higher clonality and more expanded CD8+ clones appeared in lesional than normal scalp. Although TCR sharing was seen in mice, sharing across patients was less clear, possibly for HLA-related reasons. Tofacitinib yielded significantly lower scalp clonality and fewer expanded CD8+ clones among the top 100.

Reverse transcribed after extraction, RNA yielded cDNA as the sequencing template. TCRdb keeps only in-frame clones here, not all; method: immunoSEQ multiplex PCR. Of hundreds of thousands of clones listed, roughly 64% are singletons. V gave up 2 bases and J gave up 4 bases, with 17 bases separating them. CDR3 length: 16 residues. In regard to this clone: Its antigen is not identified.

Described treatment: oral pan-JAK inhibitor, 5-10 mg twice daily. This sample comprised CD4+ T cells sorted from blood, obtained at week 24, from a patient treated with tofacitinib. The TCR sequence derives from a human donor with alopecia areata. This chain joins TRBV23-1 and TRBJ1-2, with D perhaps matching TRBD1 (5 bases). TRBV23-1 is an ORF, and what it does is uncertain. CDR3 sequence (DNA): TGCGCCAGCAGTCAAATCGTAACAGGTCCTCCCTATGGCTACACCTTC. This gives the protein CASSQIVTGPPYGYTF.